Here is one TCR beta chain with its context. Its antigen is undetermined. Collection yielded 2.5 to 3 ml of blood per donor. The data belong to a study of monozygotic twins with inflammatory bowel disease. TCRdb re-called the 5' RACE reads and catalogs CDR3 proteins one per entry, DNA excluded. The table lists around 380,000 distinct CDR3 sequences, with around 2.5% in the top ten. The CDR3 totals 16 residues. Looked up from germline, CDR1 is LGHNA and CDR2 is YSLEER. Study-wide findings and caveats: Healthy co-twins had higher TCRbeta inverse Simpson diversity than their IBD twins. Results did not support any single strong IBD-associated signal or clonotype.

This TCR came from a human donor with ulcerative colitis or Crohn's disease, or a healthy co-twin of an affected twin (not recorded which). The chain links TRBV4-3 to TRBJ2-3; no DNA is available, so the TRBD1 call from TCRdb remains unchecked. Sequences were obtained from blood. The CDR3 spells CASSHRASVPWDTQYF.